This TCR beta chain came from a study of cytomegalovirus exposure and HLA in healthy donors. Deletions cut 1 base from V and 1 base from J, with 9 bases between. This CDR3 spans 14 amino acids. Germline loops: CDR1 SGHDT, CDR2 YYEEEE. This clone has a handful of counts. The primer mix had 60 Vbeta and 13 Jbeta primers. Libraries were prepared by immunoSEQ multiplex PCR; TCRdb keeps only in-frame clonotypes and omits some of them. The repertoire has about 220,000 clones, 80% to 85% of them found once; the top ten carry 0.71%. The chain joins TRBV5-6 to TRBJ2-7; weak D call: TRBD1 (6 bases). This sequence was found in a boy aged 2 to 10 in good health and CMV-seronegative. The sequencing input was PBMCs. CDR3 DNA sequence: TGTGCCAGCAGCTTGATAGGGGGTTCCTACGAGCAGTACTTC. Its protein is CASSLIGGSYEQYF.